The present entry profiles one T cell receptor (beta chain) with its context. The antigen it binds to is not known. Per-base quality was not reported, and no clone a single base away is much larger than it. The time point label for this specimen denotes: baseline before first vaccination. The vaccinee samples were drawn from two UK trials, COV001 and COV002, one of which was a single-blind randomized controlled phase 2/3 trial testing AZD1222 (ChAdOx1 nCoV-19) in healthy adults. Trial participant PBMC samples were collected at day 0 and day 28 after the second dose for TCRbeta chain sequencing. This entry is derived from a study of T cell responses to AZD1222 COVID-19 vaccine (dated by TCRdb to the early 2020s). Concerning the study at large: AZD1222 recipients with second doses at about 4 weeks or about 12 weeks were pooled, because spike-specific TCR depth and breadth did not differ between schedules. TCR sequencing was performed for about 250 trial participants, of whom about 200 were given two doses of AZD1222 and some 25 were given two doses of MenACWY control vaccine. Trial participants were enrolled by age into 18-55, 56-69 and 70-plus year subgroups, with about 150, 28 and 57 TCR-sequenced participants respectively.

The CDR3 regions of human TCRbeta chains were analyzed by immunosequencing. Per the authors' processing: TCRs in the repertoires were compared against a reference library of SARS-CoV-2-specific TCRs that had been generated with the MIRA antigen-specificity platform. Breadth was defined as the fraction of unique TCRs that were SARS-CoV-2-associated, and depth was defined as the fraction of total T cells that were SARS-CoV-2-associated. Each spike-specific TCR was assigned to its reactive spike region and to a CD4 or CD8 class using the MIRA data. Log10-transformed breadth and depth values were compared by one-way ANOVA with Sidak's multiple comparisons tests. TCRdb re-hosts the immuneACCESS table, in-frame sequences only. Its copies lack some clones; in the studies checked, an unresolved V gene accounts for under half of them, and the cause for the rest is not known. Clone size and V and J calls were adopted from that table, with D and trimming inferred from the DNA. Counted in this sample were 150,000 to 180,000 clones; 88% of them appeared once. The ten largest account for less than 3.5% of the sample.

Broad study findings and their caveats: Spike-specific TCR breadth and depth rose significantly after two AZD1222 doses compared with day 0 and with MenACWY recipients. Vaccine-associated CD4 TCRs spanned the whole spike protein, with dominant responses in regions 160-218 and 743-854. Because no day 14 peak-response samples were available, the repertoires could be characterized only after the peak T cell response. Conclusions about previously exposed vaccinees are limited, since just five to seven AZD1222 recipients were seropositive for SARS-CoV-2 at baseline. Epitopes outside the regions mutated in the B.1.351 and B.1.1.7 variants were reportedly recognized by nearly half of the unique spike-specific TCRs. Most participants were white British and females outnumbered males, and the authors suggested that clonal diversity may have been underestimated. The 56-69-year group was small, and its depth increase did not reach significance, likely because of low power.

Trimming accounts for 7 bases at V and 3 bases at J, while the number of junction bases matched to no gene is 11. According to the germline V gene, CDR1 reads SGHRS and CDR2 reads YFSETQ. Measured from the cysteine to the phenylalanine, the CDR3 is 17 residues long. Solely the CDR3 DNA is kept, with 51 bases framed from the first base. The chain is made from TRBV5-1 and TRBJ1-3, and TRBD1 aligns with 12 junction nucleotides. The receptor's source is an adult in good health. The sequenced sample was peripheral blood, obtained on day 0 of AZD1222 vaccination. The bases read TGCGCCAGCGGAACCGGGACAGGGGGCACTTATGGAAACACCATATATTTT. Translated, this gives CASGTGTGGTYGNTIYF.